The next 20 T cell receptor beta chains were all read from a single sample in a study of cytomegalovirus exposure and HLA in healthy donors (dated by TCRdb to 2016 to 2017). Library preparation used the immunoSEQ multiplex PCR assay. TCRdb carries this immuneACCESS record with in-frame sequences only. Its versions omit some clonotypes, under half of them owing to an unresolved V gene in the studies checked, with the rest unexplained. This sample has around 49,000 clones in its table, and around 94% of those were observed once. Jointly, the top ten make up 1.4% of the sample. Sequencing was carried out using PBMCs. The receptors derive from a man aged 18 to 30 in good health and CMV-seronegative.

This clone was recorded only once. The J gene is TRBJ1-1, the V gene TRBV28; no clear D gene. Germline loops: CDR1 MDHEN, CDR2 SYDVKM. This CDR3 has 12 amino acids. V was shortened by 1 base and J by 11 bases, with 11 bases between the two germline ends. CDR3: CASSLLSGTAFF. CDR3 in DNA: TGTGCCAGCAGTTTATTATCAGGAACGGCTTTCTTT.

The DNA for the CDR3 is TGTGCCAGCAGCTTAGTTACGGTGGAGACCCAGTACTTC. Its protein is CASSLVTVETQYF. The chain combines TRBV11-2 with TRBJ2-5; D remains unclear. The germline gives CDR1 SGHAT, CDR2 FQNNGV. The CDR3 is 13 residues long. V was pared by 1 base and J by 5 bases, with 8 bases between.

The chain links TRBV7-3 to TRBJ2-2; maybe TRBD2 (6 bases). V lost 3 bases, J lost 5 bases, and 13 bases lay in between. Germline V lookup: CDR1 SGHTA, CDR2 FQGTGA. The CDR3 runs 15 residues. DNA of the CDR3: TGTGCCAGCAGCTTTTGGGGGGTTGGGACCGGGGAGCTGTTTTTT. Translation gives CASSFWGVGTGELFF.

The genes are TRBV19 and TRBJ2-5; D unclear. Germline CDR1 is LNHDA and CDR2 is SQIVND (reference sequence). The CDR3 contains 15 residues. The ends were cut back, 2 bases at V and 5 bases at J, with 15 bases in the middle. In nucleotides, the CDR3 is TGTGCCAGTAGTATAAGGCTAGACGGTTGGGAGACCCAGTACTTC. The encoded protein is CASSIRLDGWETQYF. The variable domain in full, with the rest retrieved from reference TRBV19 and TRBJ2-5, is DGGITQSPKYLFRKEGQNVTLSCEQNLNHDAMYWYRQDPGQGLRLIYYSQIVNDFQKGDIAEGYSVSREKKESFPLTVTSAQKNPTAFYLCASSIRLDGWETQYFGPGTRLLVL.

A word on this clone: The junction departs from the called germline gene at one end, perhaps through a read error. The gene calls are TRBV7-7 and TRBJ2-1, with TRBD2 identical over 9 bases. The length of the CDR3 is 17 residues. From germline, CDR1 is SSHAT and CDR2 FNYEAQ (reference sequence). CDR3 sequence (DNA): TGTGCTAGCAGCCCCTCTCAAGGGGCTAGCGGGGCCAATGAGCAGTTCTTC. The encoded protein is CASSPSQGASGANEQFF.

This chain links TRBV18 with TRBJ2-7, with D uncertain. Deletions cut 3 bases from V and 5 bases from J, with 8 bases between. CDR3 length: 12 amino acids. The V gene's germline CDR1 is KGHSH and CDR2 LQKENI. DNA for the CDR3: TGTGCCAGCTCACCCTCTCGGGACGAGCAGTACTTC. The encoded protein is CASSPSRDEQYF.

The rearrangement links TRBV28 to TRBJ2-7; 8 nucleotides agree with TRBD1. This CDR3 contains 14 residues. Germline V gene lookup returns CDR1 MDHEN and CDR2 SYDVKM. The junction had 6 bases not matched to a gene; V was cut back by 5 bases and J by 3 bases. CDR3: CASSTGGYLYEQYF. CDR3 coding DNA: TGTGCCAGCAGTACAGGGGGTTATCTCTACGAGCAGTACTTC.

The chain uses TRBV7-8 and TRBJ1-2; D not resolved. CDR3 size: 12 residues. CDR1 is SGHVS, CDR2 FQNEAQ, per germline. Trimming took off 3 bases at V and 8 bases at J, with 10 bases between the two ends. The chain's CDR3 is CASSFSGEGYTF. The CDR3 bases are TGTGCCAGCAGCTTCTCGGGTGAAGGCTACACCTTC. The entire variable domain, with the rest obtained from reference TRBV7-8 and TRBJ1-2, is as follows: GAGVSQSPRYKVAKRGQDVALRCDPISGHVSLFWYQQALGQGPEFLTYFQNEAQLDKSGLPSDRFFAERPEGSVSTLKIQRTQQEDSAVYLCASSFSGEGYTFGSGTRLTVV.

The chain joins TRBV5-4 to TRBJ2-7, with D perhaps matching TRBD2 (5 bases). Trimming took 1 base from V and 2 from J, leaving 10 bases between them. From germline, CDR1 is SGHNT and CDR2 YYREEE (reference sequence). The CDR3 runs to 14 residues. CDR3 region: CASSLWGAPYEQYF. The CDR3, as DNA: TGTGCCAGCAGCTTGTGGGGAGCCCCCTACGAGCAGTACTTC.

This chain uses TRBV9 with TRBJ2-7; possible D gene TRBD1, 5 bases. Germline CDR1 is SGDLS and CDR2 is YYNGEE. Trimming removed 0 bases from V and 2 bases from J, with 12 bases in between. The CDR3 consists of 15 residues. The CDR3 spells CASSVDDSHTYEQYF. The CDR3 DNA follows: TGTGCCAGCAGCGTAGACGACAGCCATACCTACGAGCAGTACTTC.

As for this clone: Germline and junction disagree at one end, which may indicate a read error. The chain joins TRBV5-4 to TRBJ1-4; D is perhaps TRBD1 (6 bases). CDR1 is SGHNT and CDR2 is YYREEE in the germline V gene (reference sequence). This CDR3 spans 16 amino acids. CDR3 in amino acids: CASSLSGRGANEKLFF. CDR3 bases: TGTGCCAGCAGCTTGTCGGGCAGGGGCGCTAATGAAAAGCTGTTTTTT.

CDR3: CASSLRVSYSYNEQFF. As DNA, the CDR3 is TGTGCCAGCAGCTTGCGGGTTTCCTACTCCTACAATGAGCAGTTCTTC. This rearrangement joins TRBV7-3 to TRBJ2-1, with D tentatively TRBD2 (5 bases). The CDR3 covers 16 residues. Per the germline V gene, CDR1 is SGHTA and CDR2 is FQGTGA. Deletions cut 3 bases from V and 0 bases from J, with 12 bases between.

This rearrangement joins TRBV21-1 to TRBJ2-7; the table's TRBD1 call for D was not verified on the DNA. TRBV21-1 is flagged as a pseudogene. The CDR3 length is 15 residues. The CDR3 region is CASSTLRGRWYEQYF. DNA for the CDR3: TGTGCCAGCAGCACTCTCAGGGGGCGTTGGTACGAGCAGTACTTC.

J is TRBJ2-1 and V is TRBV28; 7 nucleotides agree with TRBD2. The germline V gene has CDR1 MDHEN and CDR2 SYDVKM. The CDR3 totals 13 residues. With 6 bases clipped from V and 8 bases from J, the junction kept 7 bases outside the gene matches. The CDR3: CASRWEGRYEQFF. The CDR3 DNA sequence: TGTGCCAGCAGGTGGGAGGGACGCTATGAGCAGTTCTTC.

V gene TRBV2 combines with J gene TRBJ2-7; D not resolved. The CDR3 covers 11 residues. V lost 3 bases and J lost 4, with 4 bases in between. Germline assignment: CDR1 SNHLY and CDR2 FYNNEI. The DNA of the CDR3 is TGTGCCAGCAGTGACCATTACGAGCAGTACTTC. Protein sequence: CASSDHYEQYF.

The chain carries TRBV6-4 and TRBJ2-6; D gene uncertain. The germline V and J ends were trimmed by 3 bases and 3 bases, with 9 bases remaining between them. The germline V gene has CDR1 MRHNA and CDR2 SNTAGT. There are 15 residues in the CDR3. CDR3 nucleotides: TGTGCCAGCAGTGAGAGAGCGATTGGGGCCAACGTCCTGACTTTC. Translating gives CASSERAIGANVLTF.

V and J are TRBV29-1 and TRBJ2-7; D may be TRBD1 (5 bases). This CDR3 contains 13 residues. Germline CDR1 SQVTM, CDR2 ANQGSEA. The V and J ends lost 2 bases and 1 base respectively, with 9 bases between them. The CDR3 nucleotides are TGCAGCGTTGAAACAGGTGTTTCCTACGAGCAGTACTTC. Its protein is CSVETGVSYEQYF.

The chain recombines TRBV9 with TRBJ2-2; 12 positions agree with TRBD2. Per the germline V gene, CDR1 is SGDLS and CDR2 is YYNGEE. The CDR3 is made up of 14 amino acids. Trimming cost V 4 bases and J 5 bases; bases outside gene matches: 0. The CDR3 here is CASSTSGRTGELFF. As DNA, the CDR3 is TGTGCCAGCAGCACTAGCGGGAGGACCGGGGAGCTGTTTTTT.

The rearrangement links TRBV29-1 to TRBJ1-1; TRBD1 matches 9 bases. V lost 7 bases, J lost 4 bases, and 4 bases stayed unmatched. This CDR3 is 12 amino acids long. Germline lookup yields CDR1 SQVTM and CDR2 ANQGSEA. Here the CDR3 reads CSGQGGSTEAFF. The CDR3 nucleotides are TGCAGCGGACAGGGGGGGTCCACTGAAGCTTTCTTT. The full variable domain, in which reference TRBV29-1 and TRBJ1-1 provide the parts outside the CDR3, is SAVISQKPSRDICQRGTSLTIQCQVDSQVTMMFWYRQQPGQSLTLIATANQGSEATYESGFVIDKFPISRPNLTFSTLTVSNMSPEDSSIYLCSGQGGSTEAFFGQGTRLTVV.

The rearrangement uses TRBV7-9 and TRBJ1-1, with D uncertain. V shed 1 base and J shed 4 bases, with 10 bases lying between them. The CDR3 sequence is 14 residues long. Germline V gives CDR1 SEHNR, CDR2 FQNEAQ (reference sequence). CDR3 protein: CASSLVSGTTEAFF. The CDR3 coding sequence is TGTGCCAGCAGCTTAGTCAGTGGTACCACTGAAGCTTTCTTT.